The T cell receptor beta chain under discussion was sequenced for a study of Graves' ophthalmopathy and Graves' hyperthyroidism. Study-wide results and limits: The model reached 55% to 71% sensitivity and about 72% specificity for predicting ophthalmopathy progression. Discriminating ophthalmopathy from stable hyperthyroidism, a 13-signature model attained a sensitivity of about 85% and a specificity of approximately 77%.

Details on this clonotype: Its antigen is not known. The conserved phenylalanine or tryptophan is not found at the CDR3 terminus, so this likely reflects a read error. The DNA is left out, because the CDR3 cannot be placed on it with certainty; the CDR3 is given as TCRdb lists it.

Per the germline V gene, CDR1 is SGHRS and CDR2 is YFSETQ. The CDR3 numbers 16 amino acids, ends counted. The sequenced template was RNA, covering the TCR beta CDR3 region. Following a first-round RT-PCR that used HTBI primers, a second-round multiplex PCR was carried out. MiXCR was run by TCRdb on the multiplex PCR reads, yielding one entry per CDR3 protein. The data show 1 million to 1.3 million distinct CDR3 sequences, about 36% seen once. Sequencing was carried out using peripheral blood or thyroid tissue (not recorded which). This clonotype originated in an adult man with Graves' hyperthyroidism. The rearrangement joins TRBV5-1 to TRBJ2-5; the table assigns TRBD1, which was not confirmed against the DNA. This chain's CDR3 is CASASGGGIYGYTFGS.